Here is one T cell receptor (beta chain) with its context. As originally analysed: How many nucleated cells were present was estimated from reference gene primer amplification. Produced via immunoSEQ multiplex PCR; TCRdb's table is partial and in-frame only. V and J calls and clone size are those listed in that table; D and trimming were worked out from the DNA. Here the sample spans over 250,000 clones, more than 85% being singletons. This sample is drawn from a study of blood T cell repertoires in COVID-19. J lost 0 bases, V lost 5 bases, and 7 bases had no gene match. CDR1 SGHTA and CDR2 FQGNSA come from the germline V gene. This CDR3 region has 15 residues. Seattle's enrolled individuals joined amid active infection and were then monitored longitudinally.

The source is a person aged 18 to 29 with COVID-19, enrolled during active disease. The chain is built from TRBV7-2 and TRBJ2-7; TRBD1 aligns across 7 bases. Specimen: peripheral blood. The CDR3 DNA reads TGTGCCAGCAGCCAAACGACAGGGCCCTCCTACGAGCAGTACTTC. Its protein is CASSQTTGPSYEQYF.